The rows below give T cell receptor beta chains drawn from one sample of a study of tumor and adjacent non-tumor tissue in lung cancer. TCRdb processed the multiplex PCR reads anew with MiXCR; each CDR3 protein has one entry. The data hold over 100,000 distinct CDR3 sequences, with around 57% observed a single time. The material sequenced was distant non-tumor lung tissue. Source of these receptors: a man between 60 and 75 years old with non-small cell lung cancer. CDR3s include the opening cysteine and the closing phenylalanine or tryptophan. A D gene is named only where the DNA matches it firmly. For some rows the clone size is stated as once, few or many, or as a class when expanded; others skip it.

D,V,J,size,DNA,CDR3
-,TRBV18,TRBJ2-6,few,TGTGCCAGCTCACCACCTACGGAGACTGGGGCCAACGTCCTGACTTTC,CASSPPTETGANVLTF
-,TRBV5-4,TRBJ1-6,many,TGTGCCAGCAGCTTCTACGAGACTGTTAATTCACCCCTCCACTTT,CASSFYETVNSPLHF
-,TRBV11-2,TRBJ2-1,-,TGTGCCAGCACCTTATCGGCGGGTATACCAAGCAATGAGCAGTTCTTT,CASTLSAGIPSNEQFF
-,TRBV11-2,TRBJ2-1,once,TGTGTCAGCAGCCCCCGATTTGGAGCGGACAAAGAGCAGTTCTTC,CVSSPRFGADKEQFF
-,TRBV6-5,TRBJ2-6,once,TGTGCCAGCAGTCCTGACAGGCGTTCCCCTGGGGCCAACGCCCTGACTTTC,CASSPDRRSPGANALTF
-,TRBV6-5,TRBJ2-6,-,TGCGCCAGCAGAGCCCTGGGAGACTCTGGGCCCAACGTCCTGACTTTC,CASRALGDSGPNVLTF
-,TRBV6-5,TRBJ1-2,-,TGTGCCAGCAGTTATATATCCGCTCTCGGCTACACCTTC,CASSYISALGYTF
-,TRBV29-1,TRBJ1-5,-,TGCAGCCTTTCAACCGGGATAGGGGATCAGCCCCAGCATTTT,CSLSTGIGDQPQHF
-,TRBV4-1,TRBJ2-7,many,TGCGCCAGCAGCCTTAGGGCGGGCGAGCAGTACTTC,CASSLRAGEQYF
TRBD2,TRBV5-1,TRBJ2-1,-,TGCGCCAGCAGCTCGAGCGGGACTAGCGGCTACAATGAGCAGTTCTTC,CASSSSGTSGYNEQFF
-,TRBV6-5,TRBJ1-1,-,TGTGCCGGCAGTTACTCATTATGGCAACCTTCCGGCACTGAAGCTTTCTTT,CAGSYSLWQPSGTEAFF
-,TRBV6-2/TRBV6-3,TRBJ2-6,-,TGTGCCGGCAGTTACGCCCGGTCTGGGGCCAACGTCCTGACTTTT,CAGSYARSGANVLTF
-,TRBV29-1,TRBJ2-3,-,TGCAGCGTTGAGCAACGGGAGAGGGGCACAGATACGCAGTATTTT,CSVEQRERGTDTQYF
-,TRBV5-5,TRBJ1-3,many,TGTGCCAGCAGCTTGGTTATAGGGAGAGGGTCTGGAAACACCATATATTTT,CASSLVIGRGSGNTIYF
-,TRBV7-9,TRBJ2-3,many,TGTGCCAGCGCTCTGGGGACTAGCACAGATACGCAGTATTTT,CASALGTSTDTQYF
-,TRBV6-2/TRBV6-3,TRBJ2-1,many,TGTGCCAGCACGTGGGGGGCGGCCGCAAGGCAGGATGAGCAGTTCTTC,CASTWGAAARQDEQFF
-,TRBV25-1,TRBJ2-5,-,TGTGCCAGTAGTAGGTCAGGGAGGGAGACCCAGTACTTC,CASSRSGRETQYF
-,TRBV11-2,TRBJ2-2,few,TGTGCCAGCAGCTTCCGGGGGCGTTGGCAGGAGGGCACCGGGGAGCTGTTTTTT,CASSFRGRWQEGTGELFF
-,TRBV6-1,TRBJ1-5,many,TGTGCCAGCAGTGAAGCGTCTGGGGGAAGCAATCAGCCCCAGCATTTT,CASSEASGGSNQPQHF
-,TRBV11-3,TRBJ1-1,-,TGTGCCAGCAGCTTATCGAACACTGAAGCTTTCTTT,CASSLSNTEAFF